This T cell receptor beta chain stems from a study of blood T cell repertoires in COVID-19. The CDR3 is made up of 17 amino acids. J gave up 3 bases and V 0 bases, and 8 bases lay outside the gene matches. CDR1 and CDR2 (germline): LNHNV, YYDKDF (reference sequence). The participants were between about 18 and 90 years old and came from 24 US areas. Some clones are missing from TCRdb's copy, which holds only in-frame ones; the method was immunoSEQ multiplex PCR. This table holds 470,000 or so clones, 70% to 90% found once. The sequence was obtained from a woman aged 18-29 years with acute COVID-19. Material for sequencing was PBMCs or T cells enriched from blood (not recorded which). J is TRBJ2-3 and V is TRBV15, with 8 nucleotides matching TRBD2. This chain's CDR3 is CATSRDQGTGGTDTQYF. DNA for the CDR3: TGTGCCACCAGCAGAGATCAGGGGACGGGAGGGACAGATACGCAGTATTTT.